The T cell receptor (beta chain) described here comes from a study of blood T cell repertoires in COVID-19. The V end lost 2 bases, the J end lost 3 bases, and 5 bases lay between the germline ends. The CDR3 spans 13 residues. Germline V CDR1 and CDR2: MNHNS, SASEGT. In the original analysis: Amplification with reference gene primers provided the estimates of nucleated cell counts. Libraries were prepared by immunoSEQ multiplex PCR; TCRdb keeps only in-frame clonotypes and omits some of them. The DNA was the basis for D and trimming; V, J and clone size are from that table. Of 130,000 or so clones listed, approximately 87% were seen once; the top ten hold under 2.5%.

The sample taken for sequencing was peripheral blood. The clonotype originates from a man aged 45-65 years with active COVID-19. The chain couples TRBV6-1 to TRBJ1-5; no firm D call. CDR3 nucleotide sequence: TGTGCCAGCAGTGAACAACACAATCAGCCCCAGCATTTT. This encodes CASSEQHNQPQHF.